These 17 T cell receptor beta chains were sequenced from one sample in a study of neoadjuvant anti-PD-1 for oral cavity cancer. As to time point: after neoadjuvant nivolumab, at surgical resection. Using immunoSEQ multiplex PCR, the repertoire was profiled, and TCRdb retains in-frame clones only, with some absent. The sample gives 73,000 or so clones, approximately 84% of which show up once; about 3.4% is in the top ten. Sample: PBMCs, taken after nivolumab (anti-PD-1) treatment. The receptors derive from a person aged 40 to 85 with oral cavity squamous cell carcinoma.

The chain is built from TRBV19 and TRBJ2-7; D is uncertain. The V and J ends lost 5 bases and 6 bases respectively, with 8 bases between them. The CDR3 has 11 residues. Germline V gives CDR1 LNHDA, CDR2 SQIVND (reference sequence). CDR3: CASSPGGEQYF. Written as DNA, the CDR3 is TGTGCCAGTAGTCCAGGTGGCGAGCAGTACTTC.

The gene calls are TRBV2 and TRBJ2-7; D might be TRBD1 (6 bases). Trimming took 6 bases from V and 3 from J, leaving 12 bases between them. Germline CDR1 reads SNHLY; CDR2 reads FYNNEI. This CDR3 contains 13 residues. The CDR3 nucleotides are TGTGCCAGCAGGAGACAGGCTAACTACGAGCAGTACTTC. It codes for CASRRQANYEQYF.

The chain is built from TRBV30 and TRBJ2-3; tentatively, D is TRBD2 (6 bases). The CDR3 totals 14 residues. V shed 5 bases and J shed 2 bases, with 14 bases lying between them. The germline V gene has CDR1 GTSNPN and CDR2 SVGIG (reference sequence). The DNA of the CDR3 is TGTGCCTGGGGACGGGGGTATTTCACAGATACGCAGTATTTT. It codes for CAWGRGYFTDTQYF.

The chain recombines TRBV5-1 with TRBJ2-3; 8 bases line up with TRBD2. After removal of 5 bases from V and 1 base from J, the junction contained 3 bases not matched to a gene. The CDR3 is 14 amino acids. The germline V gene has CDR1 SGHRS and CDR2 YFSETQ. Here the CDR3 reads CASRFSGGTDTQYF. CDR3 sequence (DNA): TGCGCCAGCAGGTTTAGCGGGGGCACAGATACGCAGTATTTT.

The chain joins TRBV1 to TRBJ2-7; no DNA check was done on the table's D call, TRBD2. TRBV1 is marked as a pseudogene. The CDR3 runs 13 residues. The CDR3 spells CTSPIRGPYEQYF. The CDR3 DNA is TGCACCAGCCCTATTCGCGGTCCCTACGAGCAGTACTTC.

Sample share makes this clone medium-sized. The V call is TRBV9, the J call TRBJ1-1; perhaps TRBD1 as D (5 bases). CDR1 SGDLS and CDR2 YYNGEE come from the germline V gene. Trimming stripped 3 bases from V and 1 base from J, with 19 bases between. This CDR3 contains 17 residues. CDR3 loop: CASSAKIGAGGNTEAFF. The CDR3 DNA follows: TGTGCCAGCAGCGCAAAGATAGGGGCTGGGGGGAACACTGAAGCTTTCTTT.

The V gene is TRBV27, the J gene TRBJ1-4, with TRBD1 matching 8 bases. V trimming: 4 bases; J trimming: 4 bases; junction bases outside the gene matches: 11. This CDR3 comprises 17 residues. Germline assignment: CDR1 MNHEY and CDR2 SMNVEV (reference sequence). CDR3 bases: TGTGCCAGCAGTTCGGCCGGGACAGGTGCCCATAATGAAAAACTGTTTTTT. Its translation: CASSSAGTGAHNEKLFF.

The chain has TRBV7-3 and TRBJ2-1; 9 bases map to TRBD2. Germline V gene lookup returns CDR1 SGHTA and CDR2 FQGTGA. The V segment lost 2 bases and the J segment 6 bases; nucleotides outside the gene matches: 5. The CDR3 is made up of 15 amino acids. CDR3 sequence (DNA): TGTGCCAGCAGCTTAGAGGCGGGAGGGCCCAATGAGCAGTTCTTC. Encoded protein: CASSLEAGGPNEQFF.

The chain uses TRBV28 and TRBJ1-5; perhaps TRBD1 as D (5 bases). Trimming removed 3 bases at V and 4 bases at J, with 13 bases between. The CDR3 is 15 residues long. The germline CDR1 and CDR2 sequences are MDHEN and SYDVKM. CDR3 residues: CASSFRGRDNQPQHF. CDR3 sequence (DNA): TGTGCCAGCAGTTTCCGGGGACGGGATAATCAGCCCCAGCATTTT. Full variable domain (missing parts from reference TRBV28 and TRBJ1-5): DVKVTQSSRYLVKRTGEKVFLECVQDMDHENMFWYRQDPGLGLRLIYFSYDVKMKEKGDIPEGYSVSREKKERFSLILESASTNQTSMYLCASSFRGRDNQPQHFGDGTRLSIL.

The CDR3 nucleotides read TGTGCCAGCAGTTTATACTCCAACGGACAGGGAACAACTGGCTACACCTTC. Its protein product is CASSLYSNGQGTTGYTF. This sequence joins TRBV27 and TRBJ1-2; 8 nucleotides match TRBD1. V was clipped by 1 base and J by 7 bases; unmatched bases: 14. The CDR3 spans 17 residues. Germline assignment: CDR1 MNHEY and CDR2 SMNVEV (reference sequence).

This clone occurred once. The chain couples TRBV10-3 to TRBJ1-1, with D possibly matching TRBD1 (5 bases). There are 13 residues in the CDR3. CDR1 is ENHRY, CDR2 SYGVKD, per germline. Trimming stripped 4 bases from V and 4 bases from J, with 10 bases between. The CDR3 here is CAISVKGVTEAFF. The CDR3 nucleotides read TGTGCCATCAGTGTAAAAGGGGTCACTGAAGCTTTCTTT.

The CDR3 nucleotides are TGTGCCAGCAGTGCGGGGGGTGCGATCATTCAGTACTTC. It yields the protein CASSAGGAIIQYF. V and J are TRBV2 and TRBJ2-4; TRBD2 matches 7 bases. The CDR3 runs 13 residues. V shed 4 bases and J 9 bases; nucleotides not matched to a gene: 6. CDR1 SNHLY and CDR2 FYNNEI come from the germline V gene.

The chain recombines TRBV29-1 with TRBJ2-3; D remains ambiguous. From germline, CDR1 is SQVTM and CDR2 ANQGSEA. Trimming removed 8 bases at V and 10 bases at J, with 25 bases between. The CDR3 is 14 amino acids. The CDR3: CSTATPGRHTSQYF. In nucleotides, the CDR3 is TGCAGCACCGCCACCCCAGGACGGCACACATCGCAGTATTTT.

The chain joins TRBV5-1 to TRBJ2-1; TRBD2 matches 9 bases. CDR1 and CDR2 (germline): SGHRS, YFSETQ. With V trimmed by 2 bases and J by 9 bases, 12 bases remained unmatched. The CDR3 spans 16 residues. The CDR3 protein is CASSFGGLANNGEQFF. DNA of the CDR3: TGCGCCAGCAGCTTTGGGGGACTAGCAAATAATGGTGAGCAGTTCTTC.

The chain uses TRBV28 and TRBJ2-1; 11 nucleotides align to TRBD2. With 2 bases clipped from V and 7 bases from J, the junction kept 7 bases outside the gene matches. The V gene's germline CDR1 is MDHEN and CDR2 SYDVKM. This CDR3 comprises 16 residues. The DNA for the CDR3 is TGTGCCAGCAGTTTACTAGGGACTAGCGGTAGGAATGAGCAGTTCTTC. Translating gives CASSLLGTSGRNEQFF.

The chain employs TRBV11-2 and TRBJ2-1; D remains unclear. Trimming took 5 bases from V and 8 from J, leaving 10 bases between them. The germline CDR1 and CDR2 sequences are SGHAT and FQNNGV. The CDR3 runs 12 residues. CDR3 region: CASSPAYDEQFF. Here the CDR3 DNA reads TGTGCCAGCAGCCCCGCTTATGATGAGCAGTTCTTC. Full variable domain (outside the CDR3, taken from reference TRBV11-2 and TRBJ2-1): EAGVAQSPRYKIIEKRQSVAFWCNPISGHATLYWYQQILGQGPKLLIQFQNNGVVDDSQLPKDRFSAERLKGVDSTLKIQPAKLEDSAVYLCASSPAYDEQFFGPGTRLTVL.

The chain combines TRBV13 with TRBJ2-1; D may match TRBD1 or TRBD2 (5 bases each). Germline-derived CDR1 and CDR2 are PRHDT and FYEKMQ (reference sequence). V was shortened by 4 bases and J by 12 bases, with 13 bases between the two germline ends. CDR3 length: 12 amino acids. The chain's CDR3 is CASSSQGRRQFF. The CDR3 DNA follows: TGTGCCAGCAGCTCGCAGGGACGGAGGCAGTTCTTC.